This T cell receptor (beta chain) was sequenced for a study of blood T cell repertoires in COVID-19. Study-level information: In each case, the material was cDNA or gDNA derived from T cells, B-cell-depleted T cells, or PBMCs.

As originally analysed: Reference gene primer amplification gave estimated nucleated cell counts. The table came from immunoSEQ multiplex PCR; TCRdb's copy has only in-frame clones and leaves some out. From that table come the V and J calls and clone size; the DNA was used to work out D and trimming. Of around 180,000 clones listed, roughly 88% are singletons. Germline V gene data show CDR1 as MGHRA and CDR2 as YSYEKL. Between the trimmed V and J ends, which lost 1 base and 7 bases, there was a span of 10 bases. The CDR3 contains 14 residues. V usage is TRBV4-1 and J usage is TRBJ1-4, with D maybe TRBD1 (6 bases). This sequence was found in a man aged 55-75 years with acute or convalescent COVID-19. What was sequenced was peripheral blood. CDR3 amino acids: CASSQAGDLEKLFF. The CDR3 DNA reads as TGCGCCAGCAGCCAAGCAGGGGACCTTGAAAAACTGTTTTTT.